Listed below are T cell receptor beta chains from one sample, sequenced in a study of T cell responses to AZD1222 COVID-19 vaccine. Clones were read by immunoSEQ multiplex PCR, and TCRdb kept only the in-frame ones, dropping some. This table has 150,000 or so clones, roughly 90% appearing once. This specimen consisted of peripheral blood, obtained on day 0 of AZD1222 vaccination. These receptors were collected from an adult in good health. Each CDR3 is given with its conserved first and last residue. A D gene is named only where the DNA matches it firmly. The listing skips clone size in some rows; elsewhere it reads once, few, many or a size class.

d_call | j_call | v_call | clone_size | cdr3_nt | cdr3_aa
TRBD1 | TRBJ1-2 | TRBV6-6 | - | TGTGCCAGCAGCGTGACAGGGGCTAACTATGGCTACACCTTC | CASSVTGANYGYTF
- | TRBJ2-1 | TRBV14 | - | TGTGCCAGCAGCCAATTCAGGGGTCCACACAATGAGCAGTTCTTC | CASSQFRGPHNEQFF
- | TRBJ2-5 | TRBV5-6 | - | TGTGCCAGCAGCTCCCAGGGGCGGCATGGGGGAAAGACCCAGTACTTC | CASSSQGRHGGKTQYF
TRBD1 | TRBJ2-1 | TRBV3-1/TRBV3-2 | - | TGTGCCAGCAGCCAAATCCGGGACAGGGGGGTAAATGAGCAGTTCTTC | CASSQIRDRGVNEQFF
- | TRBJ1-2 | TRBV3-1/TRBV3-2 | once | TGTGCCAGCAGCCAAGATATAGTACAGCGGGATGGCTACACCTTC | CASSQDIVQRDGYTF
- | TRBJ2-7 | TRBV28 | - | TGTGCCAGCAGTTTATCTGATCTCTCCTACGAGCAGTACTTC | CASSLSDLSYEQYF
- | TRBJ1-1 | TRBV10-3 | - | TGTGCCATCAGTAACGACGCCACGACGACTGAAGCTTTCTTT | CAISNDATTTEAFF
- | TRBJ1-1 | TRBV19 | - | TGTGCCAGTAGGCTCATCCCTCTCGATGAAGCTTTCTTT | CASRLIPLDEAFF
TRBD1 | TRBJ2-7 | TRBV27 | - | TGTGCCAGCAGTGCCTCGCTAGGACAGGGGTCCTACGAGCAGTACTTC | CASSASLGQGSYEQYF
- | TRBJ1-1 | TRBV28 | - | TGTGCCAGCAGTTTACGAGGGCGCTTGGGAGCTTTCTTT | CASSLRGRLGAFF
TRBD1 | TRBJ2-1 | TRBV19 | - | TGTGCCAGTAGTACCCGACAGGGCTCCTACAATGAGCAGTTCTTC | CASSTRQGSYNEQFF
TRBD1 | TRBJ1-5 | TRBV27 | - | TGTGCCACTCCCCTCGACGCCGGGACAGGACCACAGCCCCAGCATTTT | CATPLDAGTGPQPQHF
- | TRBJ2-1 | TRBV20-1 | - | TGCAGTGTCCCGGGATACAATGAGCAGTTCTTC | CSVPGYNEQFF
- | TRBJ2-7 | TRBV5-1 | - | TGCGCCAGCAGGGCTGATTACGAGCAGTACTTC | CASRADYEQYF
- | TRBJ1-2 | TRBV5-4 | - | TGTGCCAGCAGCTTTTGGGGAGAAGGCTACACCTTC | CASSFWGEGYTF
- | TRBJ2-3 | TRBV19 | - | TGTGCCAGTAGTATAGTGGAGGGAGCTGACACAGATACGCAGTATTTT | CASSIVEGADTDTQYF
- | TRBJ1-1 | TRBV18 | - | TGTGCCAGCTCAGTATTTCAAGGGGAGAACACTGAAGCTTTCTTT | CASSVFQGENTEAFF
- | TRBJ2-1 | TRBV19 | few | TGTGCCAGTAGTCCACGGACCCTAGGGAAAGAGCAGTTCTTC | CASSPRTLGKEQFF
TRBD1 | TRBJ1-2 | TRBV5-1 | - | TGCGCCAGCAGCTGGCGGGGGACAGAAGATGGCTACACCTTC | CASSWRGTEDGYTF
TRBD2 | TRBJ2-1 | TRBV7-2 | - | TGTGCCAGCAGCCACACGGCACGCACTATAGCGGGAGCGACTGAGCAGTTCTTC | CASSHTARTIAGATEQFF
- | TRBJ1-2 | TRBV9 | - | TGTGCCAGCAGCGGGCAGGGCCTCTATGGCTACACCTTC | CASSGQGLYGYTF
- | TRBJ1-1 | TRBV7-7 | - | TGTGCCAGCAGCCCCAGGGGTGCCCCTGCTGCTGAAGCTTTCTTT | CASSPRGAPAAEAFF
- | TRBJ1-2 | TRBV19 | few | TGTGCCAGCGAACCCCCCGGGTCTCGGAGGGGTAACTATGGCTACACCTTC | CASEPPGSRRGNYGYTF
TRBD2 | TRBJ2-3 | TRBV7-6 | - | TGTGCCAGCAGCTTAGTGGGTGCGGGAGGGCCCAGTACGCAGTATTTT | CASSLVGAGGPSTQYF
TRBD1 | TRBJ2-7 | TRBV7-6 | - | TGTGCCAGCAGCTCGGGACAGGGAACAACCTACGAGCAGTACTTC | CASSSGQGTTYEQYF
- | TRBJ1-4 | TRBV30 | - | TGTGCCTGGAGTTCCAGGACCCAGGGGAGGGAAAAACTGTTTTTT | CAWSSRTQGREKLFF
TRBD1 | TRBJ1-4 | TRBV7-2 | - | TGTGCCAGCAGCTTAGCGGGACAGGGGGCTGAAAAACTGTTTTTT | CASSLAGQGAEKLFF
- | TRBJ2-6 | TRBV5-4 | - | TGTGCCAGCAGCACCGACAGAAGGGTGTCTGGGGCCAACGTCCTGACTTTC | CASSTDRRVSGANVLTF
- | TRBJ1-2 | TRBV5-1 | - | TGCGCCAGCAGCTTGAGCTTCCCGGAGGTCTATGGCTACACCTTC | CASSLSFPEVYGYTF
TRBD1 | TRBJ2-5 | TRBV29-1 | - | TGCAGCGTAGGACAGGGGGTTTTGGAGACCCAGTACTTC | CSVGQGVLETQYF
- | TRBJ2-7 | TRBV10-3 | - | TGTGCCATCAGTGGAAGCTACGAGCAGTACTTC | CAISGSYEQYF
TRBD1 | TRBJ1-3 | TRBV5-8 | - | TGTGCCAGCAGCCTTGATATAGGGGGCGCGTCTGGAAACACCATATATTTT | CASSLDIGGASGNTIYF
- | TRBJ2-1 | TRBV5-1 | - | TGCGCCAGCAGCTTGGCCGATGTATGGGAGCAGTTCTTC | CASSLADVWEQFF
TRBD2 | TRBJ2-6 | TRBV4-2 | - | TGTGCCAGCAGCCTTCTGATCCCTAGCGGGAGAGGTGGGGCCAACGTCCTGACTTTC | CASSLLIPSGRGGANVLTF
TRBD1 | TRBJ1-1 | TRBV19 | once | TGTGCCAGTTCCCGACAGGGACCGAACACTGAAGCTTTCTTT | CASSRQGPNTEAFF
- | TRBJ2-7 | TRBV18 | - | TGTGCCAGCTCACCACTTCATATGGCGGGCGATAAACCCGAGCAGTACTTC | CASSPLHMAGDKPEQYF
- | TRBJ2-7 | TRBV12-3/TRBV12-4 | - | TGTGCCAGCAGCACCGGGACAACCTACGAGCAGTACTTC | CASSTGTTYEQYF
- | TRBJ2-5 | TRBV5-6 | - | TGTGCCAGCAGCTTGGGCCTAGCGTCGCGGAGCTGGGAGACCCAGTACTTC | CASSLGLASRSWETQYF
- | TRBJ1-2 | TRBV7-2 | - | TGTGCCAGCAGCTTAGAGTTGGGAGGTAGCATTAACTATGGCTACACCTTC | CASSLELGGSINYGYTF
TRBD1 | TRBJ1-6 | TRBV6-5 | - | TGTGCCAGCAATCGACAGGGGGCGAATTCACCCCTCCACTTT | CASNRQGANSPLHF
TRBD1 | TRBJ1-4 | TRBV6-5 | once | TGTGCCAGCACTGGGACAGGGGGTAGAATTGAAAAACTGTTTTTT | CASTGTGGRIEKLFF
TRBD1 | TRBJ1-2 | TRBV2 | - | TGTGCCAGCAGTGAAGCGGACAGGGTTACCACCAACTATGGCTACACCTTC | CASSEADRVTTNYGYTF
- | TRBJ2-7 | TRBV11-2 | - | TGTGCCAGCACCTTAGGGGCGGTCTTTGAGCAGTACTTC | CASTLGAVFEQYF
TRBD1 | TRBJ1-1 | TRBV30 | - | TGTGCCTGGACAGGGGGCCTCACTGAAGCTTTCTTT | CAWTGGLTEAFF
- | TRBJ2-2 | TRBV9 | - | TGTGCCAGCAGCGTAATTAACGGGGAGCTGTTTTTT | CASSVINGELFF
TRBD1 | TRBJ2-5 | TRBV6-6 | - | TGTGCCAGCAGTCCTAGACCGGGACAGTTAGAGACCCAGTACTTC | CASSPRPGQLETQYF
TRBD2 | TRBJ2-1 | TRBV7-2 | - | TGTGCCAGCAGCTTAGGTACTAGCGGGAGTAATGAGCAGTTCTTC | CASSLGTSGSNEQFF
- | TRBJ2-7 | TRBV4-3 | few | TGCGCCAGCAGCCAAGACCACGGGAGTTCCTACGAGCAGTACTTC | CASSQDHGSSYEQYF
TRBD2 | TRBJ2-1 | TRBV12-3/TRBV12-4 | once | TGTGCCAGCACAGTAGGCGGGAGAGGCGAGCAGTTCTTC | CASTVGGRGEQFF
TRBD2 | TRBJ2-3 | TRBV4-2 | - | TGTGCCAGCAGCCAGGGGCCAGCGGGGGGGTTCGGAACAGATACGCAGTATTTT | CASSQGPAGGFGTDTQYF